This T cell receptor beta chain was captured by sequencing in a study of cytomegalovirus exposure and HLA in healthy donors. Germline assignment: CDR1 MNHEY and CDR2 SVGAGI. There are 16 residues in the CDR3. V gave up 0 bases and J gave up 0 bases, with 12 bases separating them. Notes on this clone: The antigen is not known.

Libraries were prepared by immunoSEQ multiplex PCR; TCRdb keeps only in-frame clonotypes and omits some of them. The profile shows more than 95,000 clones, around 88% of them singletons. Study-level points and caveats: Cytomegalovirus-associated TCR beta chains were listed, numbering roughly 150. TCR clusters originating in the first cohort tended to co-occur in the roughly 120 validation repertoires, according to a later analysis. A classifier reportedly called cytomegalovirus status with high sensitivity and specificity.

The sequenced sample consisted of PBMCs. The V and J genes are TRBV6-5 and TRBJ2-7; unclear D gene. The source of this sequence is a man between 18 and 35 years old in good health and CMV-seronegative. The CDR3: CASSYSKQTNSYEQYF. The CDR3 nucleotides read TGTGCCAGCAGTTACTCGAAACAGACCAACTCCTACGAGCAGTACTTC.